This T cell receptor beta chain was captured by sequencing in a study of blood T cell repertoires in COVID-19. Study details: Acute and convalescent COVID-19 specimens originated in the United States, Italy and Spain. Sample material is recorded as cDNA or gDNA derived from T cells, B-cell-depleted T cells, or PBMCs.

Patients in Seattle were enrolled during active infection, then followed longitudinally. Study processing details: From reference gene primer amplification, estimates of nucleated cell counts were derived. Using immunoSEQ multiplex PCR, the repertoire was profiled, and TCRdb retains in-frame clones only, with some absent. The DNA gave D and trimming, while V, J and clone size come from that table. Of 500,000 to 600,000 clones listed, about 89% are singletons. The clonotype was recovered from a woman in her forties or fifties with COVID-19, enrolled during active disease. Sequencing was done on a sample of peripheral blood.

CDR3 in DNA: TGTGCCAGCAGTTTCGGGGAGACCTATGGCTACACCTTC. Translated: CASSFGETYGYTF. V and J are TRBV12-3 or TRBV12-4 and TRBJ1-2; D uncertain. This CDR3 is built from 13 residues. Trimming took off 3 bases at V and 4 bases at J, with 9 bases between the two ends.